This T cell receptor beta chain was identified during a study of siplizumab effects on memory and regulatory T cells. Germline V gives CDR1 SGDLS, CDR2 YYNGEE. V lost 4 bases, J lost 9 bases, and 20 bases lay in between. The CDR3 spans 15 residues. Clones were read by immunoSEQ multiplex PCR, and TCRdb kept only the in-frame ones, dropping some. The sample includes roughly 100,000 clones, around 93% seen only once; the top ten take 0.25% to 0.35%. V usage is TRBV9 and J usage is TRBJ2-4; D could derive from TRBD1 or TRBD2 (6 bases each). The sequencing input was CD4+ T cells sorted from blood. This receptor was obtained from a human donor in good health. The CDR3 is CASSPDPLRGAIQYF. The DNA for the CDR3 is TGTGCCAGCAGCCCCGACCCCTTGAGGGGGGCCATTCAGTACTTC.